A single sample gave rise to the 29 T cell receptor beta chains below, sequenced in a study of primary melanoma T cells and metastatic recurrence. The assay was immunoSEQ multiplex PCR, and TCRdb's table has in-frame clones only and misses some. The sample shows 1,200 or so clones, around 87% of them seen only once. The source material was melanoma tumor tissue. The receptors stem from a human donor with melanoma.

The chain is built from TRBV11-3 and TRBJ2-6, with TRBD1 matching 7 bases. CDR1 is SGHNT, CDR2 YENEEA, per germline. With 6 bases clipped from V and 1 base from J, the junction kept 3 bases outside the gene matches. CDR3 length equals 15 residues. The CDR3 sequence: CASRSTGSGANVLTF. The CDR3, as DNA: TGTGCCAGCAGATCGACAGGGTCTGGGGCCAACGTCCTGACTTTC.

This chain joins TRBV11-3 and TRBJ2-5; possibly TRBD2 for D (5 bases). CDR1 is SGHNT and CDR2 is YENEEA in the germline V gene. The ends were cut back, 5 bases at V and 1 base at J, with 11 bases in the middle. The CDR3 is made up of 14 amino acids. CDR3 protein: CASSQGLFQETQYF. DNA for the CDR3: TGTGCCAGCAGCCAAGGACTCTTCCAAGAGACCCAGTACTTC.

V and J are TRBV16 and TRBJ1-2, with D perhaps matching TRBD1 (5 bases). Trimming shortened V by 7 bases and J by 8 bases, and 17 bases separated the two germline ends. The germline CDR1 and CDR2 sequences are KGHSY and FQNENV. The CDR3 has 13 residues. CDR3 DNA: TGTGCCAGCACCCAGGGTTGGGGCGGCGGCTACACCTTC. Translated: CASTQGWGGGYTF.

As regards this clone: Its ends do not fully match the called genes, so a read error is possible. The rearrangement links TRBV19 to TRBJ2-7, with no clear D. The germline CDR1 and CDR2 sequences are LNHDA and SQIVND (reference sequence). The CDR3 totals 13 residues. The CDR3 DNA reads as TGTGCCAGTAGTATCGCGTCCTCCGACGAGCAGTACTTC. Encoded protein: CASSIASSDEQYF.

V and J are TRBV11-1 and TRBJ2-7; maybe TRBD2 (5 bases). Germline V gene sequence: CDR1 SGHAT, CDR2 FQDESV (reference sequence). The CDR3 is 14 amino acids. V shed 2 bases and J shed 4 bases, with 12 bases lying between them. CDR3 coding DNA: TGTGCCAGCAGCTTACAACCAACTAGTTACGAGCAGTACGTC. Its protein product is CASSLQPTSYEQYV.

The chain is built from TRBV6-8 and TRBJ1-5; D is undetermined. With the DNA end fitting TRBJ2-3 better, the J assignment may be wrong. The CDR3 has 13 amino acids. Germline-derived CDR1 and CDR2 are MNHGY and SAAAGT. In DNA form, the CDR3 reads TGTGCCAGCCAGACGGCCGCGGATCAGCCCCAGTATTTT. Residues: CASQTAADQPQYF.

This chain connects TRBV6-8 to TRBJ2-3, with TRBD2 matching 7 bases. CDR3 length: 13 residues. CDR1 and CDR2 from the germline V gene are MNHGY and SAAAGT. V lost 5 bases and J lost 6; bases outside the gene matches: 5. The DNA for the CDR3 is TGTGCCAGCAGTCGGACTAGGACGGATACGCAGTATTTT. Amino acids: CASSRTRTDTQYF.

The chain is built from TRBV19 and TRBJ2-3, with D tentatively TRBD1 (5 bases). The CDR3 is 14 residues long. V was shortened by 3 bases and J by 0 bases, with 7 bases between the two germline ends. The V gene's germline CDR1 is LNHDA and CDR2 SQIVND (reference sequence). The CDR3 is CASSIDSSTDTQYF. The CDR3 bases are TGTGCCAGTAGTATCGACAGTAGCACAGATACGCAGTATTTT.

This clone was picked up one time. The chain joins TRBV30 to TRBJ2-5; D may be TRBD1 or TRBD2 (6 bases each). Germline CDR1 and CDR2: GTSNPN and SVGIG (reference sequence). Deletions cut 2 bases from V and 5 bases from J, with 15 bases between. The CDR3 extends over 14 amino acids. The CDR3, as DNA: TGTGCCTGGAGTATCAAGGGGGGTTCCGAGACCCAGTACTTC. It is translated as CAWSIKGGSETQYF. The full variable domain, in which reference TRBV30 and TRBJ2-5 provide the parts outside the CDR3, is SQTIHQWPATLVQPVGSPLSLECTVEGTSNPNLYWYRQAAGRGLQLLFYSVGIGQISSEVPQNLSASRPQDRQFILSSKKLLLSDSGFYLCAWSIKGGSETQYFGPGTRLLVL.

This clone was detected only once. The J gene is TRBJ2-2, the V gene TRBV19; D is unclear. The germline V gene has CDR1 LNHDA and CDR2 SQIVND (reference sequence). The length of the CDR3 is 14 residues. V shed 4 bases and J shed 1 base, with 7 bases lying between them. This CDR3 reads CASSSVGNTGELFF. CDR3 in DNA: TGTGCCAGTAGTAGCGTCGGGAACACCGGGGAGCTGTTTTTT.

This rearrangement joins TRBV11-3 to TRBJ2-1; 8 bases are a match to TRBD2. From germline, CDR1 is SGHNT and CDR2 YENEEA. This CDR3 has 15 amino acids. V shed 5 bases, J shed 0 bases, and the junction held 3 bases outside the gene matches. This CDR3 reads CASSPAGGSYNEQFF. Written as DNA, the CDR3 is TGTGCCAGCAGCCCGGCGGGGGGCTCCTACAATGAGCAGTTCTTC.

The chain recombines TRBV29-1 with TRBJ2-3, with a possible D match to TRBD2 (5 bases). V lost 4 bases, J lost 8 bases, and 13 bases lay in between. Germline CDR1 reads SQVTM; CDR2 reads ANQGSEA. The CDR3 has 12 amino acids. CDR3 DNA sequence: TGCAGCGTTGGAGCGGAGGCAGGTACGCAGTATTTT. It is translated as CSVGAEAGTQYF.

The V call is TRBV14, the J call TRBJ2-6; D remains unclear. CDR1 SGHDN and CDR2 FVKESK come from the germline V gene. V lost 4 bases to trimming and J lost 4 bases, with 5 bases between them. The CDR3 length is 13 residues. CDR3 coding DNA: TGTGCCAGCAGCCTCGCGGGGGCCAACGTCCTGACTTTC. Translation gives CASSLAGANVLTF.

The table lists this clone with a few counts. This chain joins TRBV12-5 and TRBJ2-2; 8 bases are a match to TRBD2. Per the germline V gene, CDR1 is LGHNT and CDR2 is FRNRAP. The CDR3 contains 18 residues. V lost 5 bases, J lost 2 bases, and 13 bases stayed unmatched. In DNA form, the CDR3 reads TGTGCTAGTGGTCCCCTCGGTAGCGGGACCCTCAACACCGGGGAGCTGTTTTTT. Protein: CASGPLGSGTLNTGELFF.

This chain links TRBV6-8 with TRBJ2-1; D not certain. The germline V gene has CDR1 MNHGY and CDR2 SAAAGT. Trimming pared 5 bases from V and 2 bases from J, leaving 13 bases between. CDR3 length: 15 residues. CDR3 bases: TGTGCCAGCAGTGATTTGACCGCCGCCTACAATGAGCAGTTCTTC. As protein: CASSDLTAAYNEQFF.

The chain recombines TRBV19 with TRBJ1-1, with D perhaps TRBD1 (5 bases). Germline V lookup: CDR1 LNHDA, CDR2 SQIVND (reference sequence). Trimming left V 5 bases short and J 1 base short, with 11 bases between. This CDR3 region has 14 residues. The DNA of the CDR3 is TGTGCCAGTAGTTGGGGCAGAGGGAACACTGAAGCTTTCTTT. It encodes CASSWGRGNTEAFF.

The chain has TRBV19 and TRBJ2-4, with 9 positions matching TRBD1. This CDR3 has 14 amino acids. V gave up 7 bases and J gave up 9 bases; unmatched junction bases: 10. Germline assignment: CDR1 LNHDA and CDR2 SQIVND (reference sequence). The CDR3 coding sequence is TGTGCCAGTAACCGGGACAGGGAATATGGCATTCAGTACTTC. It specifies CASNRDREYGIQYF.

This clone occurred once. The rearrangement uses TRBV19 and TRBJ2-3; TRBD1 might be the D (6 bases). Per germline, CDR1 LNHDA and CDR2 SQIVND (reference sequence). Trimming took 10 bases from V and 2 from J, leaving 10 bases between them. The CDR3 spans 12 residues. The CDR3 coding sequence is TGTGCCACAGGGGAGTTCACAGATACGCAGTATTTT. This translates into CATGEFTDTQYF.

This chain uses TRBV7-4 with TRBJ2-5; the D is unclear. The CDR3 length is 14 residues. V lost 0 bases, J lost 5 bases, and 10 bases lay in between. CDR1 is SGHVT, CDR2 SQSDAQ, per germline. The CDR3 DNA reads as TGTGCCAGCAGCTTAGCGGAGCAGAGGGAGACCCAGTACTTC. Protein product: CASSLAEQRETQYF. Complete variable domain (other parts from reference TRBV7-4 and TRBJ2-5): GAGVSQSPRYKVAKRGRDVALRCDSISGHVTLYWYRQTLGQGSEVLTYSQSDAQRDKSGRPSGRFSAERPERSVSTLKIQRTEQGDSAVYLCASSLAEQRETQYFGPGTRLLVL.

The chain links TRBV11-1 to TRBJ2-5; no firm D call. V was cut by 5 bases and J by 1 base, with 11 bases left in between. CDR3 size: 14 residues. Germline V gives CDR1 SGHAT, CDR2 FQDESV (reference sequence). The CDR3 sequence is CASSLPGSQETQYF. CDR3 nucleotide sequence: TGTGCCAGCAGCCTCCCGGGCAGCCAAGAGACCCAGTACTTC.

CDR3 sequence reads: CASSYEQGGWTIYEQYV. The CDR3 nucleotides read TGTGCCAGCAGTTACGAGCAGGGCGGGTGGACGATCTACGAGCAGTACGTC. V and J are TRBV6-8 and TRBJ2-7, with D perhaps given as TRBD1 or TRBD2 (5 bases each). This CDR3 contains 17 residues. Trimming pared 2 bases from V and 3 bases from J, leaving 20 bases between. CDR1 and CDR2 (germline): MNHGY, SAAAGT.

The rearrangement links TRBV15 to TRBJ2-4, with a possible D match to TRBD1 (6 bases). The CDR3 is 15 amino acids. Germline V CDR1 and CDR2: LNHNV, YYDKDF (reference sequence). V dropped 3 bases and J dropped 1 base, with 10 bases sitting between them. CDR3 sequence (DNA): TGTGCCACCAGCAGGCCCGACAGGGCCAAAAACATTCAGTACTTC. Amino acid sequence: CATSRPDRAKNIQYF. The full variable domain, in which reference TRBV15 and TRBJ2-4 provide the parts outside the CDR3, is DAMVIQNPRYQVTQFGKPVTLSCSQTLNHNVMYWYQQKSSQAPKLLFHYYDKDFNNEADTPDNFQSRRPNTSFCFLDIRSPGLGDTAMYLCATSRPDRAKNIQYFGAGTRLSVL.

The CDR3 here is CAISEGLAGVGTQYF. The CDR3 DNA reads TGTGCCATCAGTGAGGGACTAGCGGGAGTTGGTACGCAGTATTTT. This chain joins TRBV10-3 and TRBJ2-3; 13 bases match TRBD2. J gave up 8 bases and V 2 bases, and 4 bases lay outside the gene matches. Germline-derived CDR1 and CDR2 are ENHRY and SYGVKD. The CDR3 covers 15 residues.

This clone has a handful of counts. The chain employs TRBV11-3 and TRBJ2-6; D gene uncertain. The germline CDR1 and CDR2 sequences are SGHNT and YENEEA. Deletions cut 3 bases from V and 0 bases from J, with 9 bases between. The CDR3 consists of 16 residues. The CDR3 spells CASSLRSSSGANVLTF. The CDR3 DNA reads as TGTGCCAGCAGCTTGCGGTCGAGCTCTGGGGCCAACGTCCTGACTTTC.

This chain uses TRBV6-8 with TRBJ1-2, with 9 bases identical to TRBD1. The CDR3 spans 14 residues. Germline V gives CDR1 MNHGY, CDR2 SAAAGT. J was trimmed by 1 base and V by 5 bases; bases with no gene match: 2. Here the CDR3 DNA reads TGTGCCAGCAGTGAGACAGGGGGTAACTATGGCTACACCTTC. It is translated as CASSETGGNYGYTF.

This CDR3 reads CASSLTTLGGETQYF. For the CDR3, the DNA is TGCGCCAGCAGCTTGACCACTCTAGGGGGAGAGACCCAGTACTTC. This sequence joins TRBV5-1 and TRBJ2-5, with D possibly TRBD1 on 6 matching bases. Trimming removed 1 base at V and 4 bases at J, with 14 bases between. The germline V gene has CDR1 SGHRS and CDR2 YFSETQ. This CDR3 has 15 amino acids.

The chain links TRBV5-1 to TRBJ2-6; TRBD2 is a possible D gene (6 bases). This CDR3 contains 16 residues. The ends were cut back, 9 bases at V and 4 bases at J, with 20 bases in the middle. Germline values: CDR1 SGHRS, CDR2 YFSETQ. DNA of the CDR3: TGCGCCACCGCCCGGGGTGAGGCGGGAGGGGCCAACGTCCTGACTTTC. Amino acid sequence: CATARGEAGGANVLTF. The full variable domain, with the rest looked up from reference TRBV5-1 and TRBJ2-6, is KAGVTQTPRYLIKTRGQQVTLSCSPISGHRSVSWYQQTPGQGLQFLFEYFSETQRNKGNFPGRFSGRQFSNSRSEMNVSTLELGDSALYLCATARGEAGGANVLTFGAGSRLTVL.

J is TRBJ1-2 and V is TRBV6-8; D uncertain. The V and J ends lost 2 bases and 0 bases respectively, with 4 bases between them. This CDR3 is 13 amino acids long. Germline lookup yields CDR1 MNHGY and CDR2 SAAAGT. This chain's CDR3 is CASSYAPNYGYTF. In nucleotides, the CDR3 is TGTGCCAGCAGTTACGCTCCTAACTATGGCTACACCTTC.

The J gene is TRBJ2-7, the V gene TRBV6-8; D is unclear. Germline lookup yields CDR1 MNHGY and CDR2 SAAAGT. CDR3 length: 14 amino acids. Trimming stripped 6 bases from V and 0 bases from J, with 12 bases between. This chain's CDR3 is CASSPSGFSYEQYF. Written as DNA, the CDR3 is TGTGCCAGCAGCCCATCCGGGTTCTCCTACGAGCAGTACTTC.